This T cell receptor (beta chain) was recorded in a study of shared clonotypes between healthy human individuals. At the level of the study: Donors had three CD4 naive, three CD4 memory, two CD8 naive and one CD8 memory plate apiece. Study findings and constraints: The authors sampled blood alone, and tissue repertoires likely differ. Compared with clonotypes that all four donors shared, non-shared clonotypes had lower generation probabilities. Rarefaction curves obtained for sorted subsets showed sequencing incomplete despite large depth.

Measured with immunoSEQ multiplex PCR; TCRdb has only the in-frame clones, and not every one. This sample has about 2,200,000 clones, with 85% to 95% found just once. Deletions cut 4 bases from V and 4 bases from J, with 8 bases between. This CDR3 is built from 12 residues. Germline values: CDR1 MGHRA, CDR2 YSYEKL. Only CD45RO-negative cells positively selected for CCR7 counted as naive CD8 cells, so terminally differentiated effector memory CD45RA+ cells were excluded. This clone has just one count. Its target is unknown. The receptor's source is a man younger than 35 in good health. Some clones in this sample may be carry-over from other donors' samples. The chain has TRBV4-1 and TRBJ2-7, with D perhaps matching TRBD1 (6 bases). The source material was naive CD8+ T cells from PBMCs. The chain's CDR3 is CASSLRGYEQYF. For the CDR3, the DNA is TGCGCCAGCAGCCTAAGGGGGTACGAGCAGTACTTC.